The TCR beta chain under discussion was sequenced for a study of CD8 T cells in Susac syndrome. Looked up from germline, CDR1 is LGHNA and CDR2 is YSLEER. V was shortened by 0 bases and J by 4 bases, with 7 bases between the two germline ends. The CDR3 consists of 14 residues. Purification of the CD8+ and CD4+ T cells relied on negative isolation, and TEMRA cells underwent FACS enrichment. After extraction with the RNeasy kit, roughly 0.5 to 1 ug of the RNA was reverse transcribed using random hexamers. Amplification of TCR beta CDR3 spanned 54 Vbeta and 13 Jbeta via immunoSEQ multiplex PCR. MiXCR was run by TCRdb on the immunoSEQ multiplex PCR reads, yielding one entry per CDR3 protein. This sample carries approximately 190,000 distinct CDR3 sequences, 95% of them seen once, and the ten largest clones take roughly 0.098%.

Sequencing was carried out using CD4+ T cells from PBMCs. The chain carries TRBV4-3 and TRBJ1-5; D uncertain. This receptor was obtained from a human donor with Susac syndrome. The DNA of the CDR3 is TGCGCCAGCAGCCAAGATAGAGTGAATCAGCCCCAGCATTTT. Translated, it gives CASSQDRVNQPQHF.